A single sample gave rise to the 29 T cell receptor beta chains below, sequenced in a study of blood T cell repertoires in COVID-19. Sequenced by immunoSEQ multiplex PCR; TCRdb stores in-frame clones only, minus some. This sample has about 500,000 clones, with about 90% found just once. Sequencing input: PBMCs or T cells enriched from blood (not recorded which). Every receptor here comes from a woman aged 18 to 35 who had recovered from COVID-19.

The V and J genes are TRBV11-2 and TRBJ1-1; TRBD1 might be the D (6 bases). The CDR3 runs 15 residues. The V end lost 2 bases, the J end lost 0 bases, and 10 bases lay between the germline ends. From germline, CDR1 is SGHAT and CDR2 FQNNGV. This CDR3 is CASSLTGKVNTEAFF. For the CDR3, the DNA is TGTGCCAGCAGCTTAACAGGGAAAGTGAACACTGAAGCTTTCTTT.

V and J are TRBV7-9 and TRBJ1-5; 7 bases match TRBD1. The CDR3 runs to 15 residues. V trimming: 6 bases; J trimming: 0 bases; junction bases outside the gene matches: 5. The germline CDR1 and CDR2 sequences are SEHNR and FQNEAQ (reference sequence). The CDR3 sequence: CASSPGTASNQPQHF. DNA for the CDR3: TGTGCCAGCAGTCCCGGGACAGCTAGCAATCAGCCCCAGCATTTT.

The genes are TRBV5-4 and TRBJ2-5; 8 nucleotides agree with TRBD2. This CDR3 spans 14 amino acids. Germline V CDR1 and CDR2: SGHNT, YYREEE (reference sequence). Trimming took 4 bases from V and 4 from J; bases not matched to a gene: 6. The CDR3 bases are TGTGCCAGCAGCCAGGGACTAGGGGGAGAGACCCAGTACTTC. Translation: CASSQGLGGETQYF.

This CDR3 is CASSLERDQPQHF. The CDR3 bases are TGTGCCAGCAGCTTAGAACGGGATCAGCCCCAGCATTTT. The chain couples TRBV11-2 to TRBJ1-5; D call uncertain. Trimming left V 0 bases short and J 5 bases short, with 5 bases between. CDR1 is SGHAT and CDR2 is FQNNGV in the germline V gene. The CDR3 length is 13 residues.

This clone appeared many times. The chain employs TRBV25-1 and TRBJ1-5; possibly TRBD1 for D (5 bases). The germline V gene has CDR1 MGHDK and CDR2 SYGVNS. The CDR3 is made up of 13 amino acids. V shed 2 bases and J shed 5 bases, with 7 bases lying between them. The chain's CDR3 is CASSERGDQPQHF. The CDR3 DNA is TGTGCCAGCAGTGAACGGGGGGATCAGCCCCAGCATTTT.

The chain combines TRBV5-5 with TRBJ2-1; D is possibly TRBD1 (6 bases). The length of the CDR3 is 15 residues. CDR1 SGHKS and CDR2 YYEKEE come from the germline V gene (reference sequence). With 4 bases removed from V and 0 bases from J, the gap between germline ends came to 11 bases. This CDR3 is CASSNDRSSYNEQFF. For the CDR3, the DNA is TGTGCCAGCAGCAACGACAGGAGCTCCTACAATGAGCAGTTCTTC.

This sequence joins TRBV6-6 and TRBJ2-7; D possibly corresponds to TRBD1 (6 bases). V lost 5 bases to trimming and J lost 4 bases, with 18 bases between them. The length of the CDR3 is 15 residues. Germline V CDR1 and CDR2: MNHNY, SVGAGI (reference sequence). Here the CDR3 reads CASSHEQGKGYEQYF. The DNA for the CDR3 is TGTGCCAGCAGTCACGAACAGGGTAAAGGTTACGAGCAGTACTTC.

The chain employs TRBV20-1 and TRBJ2-7, with D possibly TRBD2 on 5 matching bases. The CDR3 runs 11 residues. V was shortened by 6 bases and J by 3 bases, with 9 bases between the two germline ends. Germline lookup yields CDR1 DFQATT and CDR2 SNEGSKA (reference sequence). CDR3 coding DNA: TGCAGTGCGGGAGTTTTCTACGAGCAGTACTTC. As protein: CSAGVFYEQYF.

The CDR3 sequence: CASSETMATNYGYTF. CDR3 nucleotide sequence: TGTGCCAGCAGTGAAACCATGGCAACTAACTATGGCTACACCTTC. The chain carries TRBV2 and TRBJ1-2; no clear D gene. The CDR3 is 15 residues long. V lost 2 bases and J 0 bases, leaving 10 bases between the germline ends. In germline, CDR1 is SNHLY, CDR2 FYNNEI.

The rearrangement links TRBV4-1 to TRBJ1-5; TRBD1 matches at 9 bases. CDR3 size: 17 residues. V lost 8 bases to trimming and J lost 7 bases; unmatched junction nucleotides: 18. Germline CDR1 is MGHRA and CDR2 is YSYEKL. The CDR3 bases are TGCGCCAGCGCCCCGTACTGGGGACAGGGATCTAGGCAGCCCCAGCATTTT. As protein: CASAPYWGQGSRQPQHF.

This chain links TRBV2 with TRBJ2-1, with 9 bases that match TRBD2. Germline V gene data show CDR1 as SNHLY and CDR2 as FYNNEI. CDR3 size: 15 residues. With V trimmed by 6 bases and J by 4 bases, 7 bases remained unmatched. The CDR3 DNA reads as TGTGCCAGCAGCCTTAGCGGGGGTCTTTACAATGAGCAGTTCTTC. Its translation: CASSLSGGLYNEQFF.

The chain has TRBV5-1 and TRBJ2-1; D may be TRBD2 (5 bases). Looked up from germline, CDR1 is SGHRS and CDR2 is YFSETQ. V lost 1 base to trimming and J lost 0 bases, with 8 bases between them. The CDR3 loop spans 15 amino acids. CDR3 nucleotide sequence: TGCGCCAGCAGCTTGACGGAGGCCTCCTACAATGAGCAGTTCTTC. Translated, it gives CASSLTEASYNEQFF. Variable domain in full (rest from reference TRBV5-1 and TRBJ2-1): KAGVTQTPRYLIKTRGQQVTLSCSPISGHRSVSWYQQTPGQGLQFLFEYFSETQRNKGNFPGRFSGRQFSNSRSEMNVSTLELGDSALYLCASSLTEASYNEQFFGPGTRLTVL.

The CDR3 loop reads CASSYSTGASYGYTF. CDR3 DNA sequence: TGTGCCAGCAGTTACTCGACAGGGGCTAGTTATGGCTACACCTTC. The chain employs TRBV6-5 and TRBJ1-2; 8 bases are shared with TRBD1. Germline trimming cut 0 bases from V and 5 bases from J; bases unmatched to any gene: 5. CDR3 length: 15 residues. CDR1 is MNHEY, CDR2 SVGAGI, per germline.

V usage is TRBV5-1 and J usage is TRBJ1-6, with D possibly matching TRBD1 (6 bases). The CDR3 spans 18 residues. Trimming removed 4 bases at V and 0 bases at J, with 17 bases between. The germline gives CDR1 SGHRS, CDR2 YFSETQ. CDR3 coding DNA: TGCGCCAGCAGCCCCGGAACCGACAGGAGCTCCTATAATTCACCCCTCCACTTT. Its protein product is CASSPGTDRSSYNSPLHF.

Worth noting for this clone: Other DNA variants within this sample encode the same CDR3. J is TRBJ2-7 and V is TRBV27, with 9 bases fitting TRBD1. The CDR3 runs 13 residues. Germline assignment: CDR1 MNHEY and CDR2 SMNVEV (reference sequence). V trimming: 3 bases; J trimming: 4 bases; junction bases outside the gene matches: 1. The CDR3 bases are TGTGCCAGCAGTTTGGGGACAGGGTACGAGCAGTACTTC. Protein: CASSLGTGYEQYF.

The rearrangement links TRBV20-1 to TRBJ1-2; 7 nucleotides line up with TRBD1. V trimming: 7 bases; J trimming: 7 bases; junction bases outside the gene matches: 9. Germline assignment: CDR1 DFQATT and CDR2 SNEGSKA (reference sequence). This CDR3 region has 12 residues. As DNA, the CDR3 is TGCAGTGTTAGTAACGACAGGGTTGGCTACACCTTC. Protein product: CSVSNDRVGYTF.

The rearrangement links TRBV18 to TRBJ2-7, with 10 nucleotides matching TRBD1. V gave up 4 bases and J gave up 6 bases; unmatched junction bases: 6. The CDR3 spans 14 residues. Germline V gene lookup returns CDR1 KGHSH and CDR2 LQKENI. CDR3 DNA sequence: TGTGCCAGCTCACGCCCCGGGACAGGGGCCGAGCAGTACTTC. Translating it yields CASSRPGTGAEQYF.

The chain combines TRBV20-1 with TRBJ2-3, with D possibly being TRBD2 (6 bases). Germline values: CDR1 DFQATT, CDR2 SNEGSKA (reference sequence). Trimming took off 3 bases at V and 5 bases at J, with 9 bases between the two ends. CDR3 size: 12 residues. In DNA, the CDR3 is TGCAGTGCTAGTCGGGGGAGAGATACGCAGTATTTT. Amino acids: CSASRGRDTQYF.

Points on this clone: Germline and junction disagree at one end, which may indicate a read error. V usage is TRBV7-2 and J usage is TRBJ1-2, with TRBD1 identical over 12 bases. This CDR3 has 15 amino acids. Germline V CDR1 and CDR2: SGHTA, FQGNSA. Here the CDR3 reads CASSLAGTGGSGYTF. The CDR3 DNA reads TGTGCCAGCAGCCTAGCCGGGACAGGGGGCTCTGGCTACACCTTC.

The chain links TRBV10-1 to TRBJ2-2, with D possibly matching TRBD1 (5 bases). Trimming cost V 2 bases and J 5 bases, with 6 bases left between them. Germline-derived CDR1 and CDR2 are WNHNN and SYGVQD (reference sequence). CDR3 length equals 13 residues. The CDR3, as DNA: TGCGCCAGCAGTGAGCAGGGAACCGGGGAGCTGTTTTTT. It codes for CASSEQGTGELFF.

The chain recombines TRBV25-1 with TRBJ2-7; maybe TRBD1 (6 bases). Trimming stripped 3 bases from V and 3 bases from J, with 9 bases between. Germline CDR1 reads MGHDK; CDR2 reads SYGVNS. The CDR3 spans 13 residues. The CDR3 loop reads CASSEPGDYEQYF. CDR3 DNA sequence: TGTGCCAGCAGTGAGCCAGGGGACTACGAGCAGTACTTC.

The rearrangement links TRBV3-1 (or the pseudogene TRBV3-2) to TRBJ1-4; tentative D call: TRBD1 (6 bases). Germline-derived CDR1 and CDR2 are LGHDT and YNNKEL (reference sequence). CDR3 length: 14 residues. V was shortened by 1 base and J by 8 bases, with 11 bases between the two germline ends. CDR3 nucleotide sequence: TGTGCCAGCAGCCAAGGTGGGACATTCGAAAAACTGTTTTTT. Its protein product is CASSQGGTFEKLFF.

This chain links TRBV5-1 with TRBJ2-1, with D perhaps matching TRBD2 (6 bases). The V and J ends lost 2 bases and 8 bases respectively, with 14 bases between them. This CDR3 has 14 amino acids. The germline V gene has CDR1 SGHRS and CDR2 YFSETQ. This CDR3 reads CASSLLGGRYEQFF. CDR3 coding DNA: TGCGCCAGCAGCTTACTCGGGGGTCGCTATGAGCAGTTCTTC.

The chain employs TRBV27 and TRBJ1-1, with 9 bases that match TRBD1. CDR3 length equals 19 residues. The junction had 13 bases not matched to a gene; V was cut back by 2 bases and J by 0 bases. Germline loops: CDR1 MNHEY, CDR2 SMNVEV (reference sequence). This CDR3 reads CASSLRPGTGIGMNTEAFF. The CDR3 nucleotides are TGTGCCAGCAGTTTACGTCCCGGGACAGGGATCGGCATGAACACTGAAGCTTTCTTT.

The rearrangement uses TRBV2 and TRBJ2-7; TRBD1 might be the D (6 bases). The V and J ends lost 8 bases and 4 bases respectively, with 21 bases between them. The length of the CDR3 is 15 residues. The germline V gene has CDR1 SNHLY and CDR2 FYNNEI. DNA of the CDR3: TGTGCCAGCGTTCTAGAGGGGGACCTCACGTACGAGCAGTACTTC. It specifies CASVLEGDLTYEQYF.

The chain carries TRBV5-1 and TRBJ1-2; a weak D match, TRBD1 (6 bases). Trimming stripped 1 base from V and 4 bases from J, with 17 bases between. CDR3 length equals 16 residues. CDR1 and CDR2 from the germline V gene are SGHRS and YFSETQ. Here the CDR3 DNA reads TGCGCCAGCAGCTTGAATCCGGGGGGCGCGGGCTATGGCTACACCTTC. This translates into CASSLNPGGAGYGYTF.

The V and J genes are TRBV7-9 and TRBJ2-1; D not certain. V lost 1 base and J 16 bases, leaving 8 bases between the germline ends. CDR3 length: 10 amino acids. Germline V gene sequence: CDR1 SEHNR, CDR2 FQNEAQ (reference sequence). The CDR3 DNA is TGTGCCAGCAGCTTAGACCGCGTTTTCTTC. It codes for CASSLDRVFF.

The genes are TRBV6-4 and TRBJ1-2; D is perhaps TRBD1 (5 bases). V gave up 5 bases and J gave up 0 bases, with 13 bases separating them. CDR1 is MRHNA and CDR2 is SNTAGT in the germline V gene. The CDR3 is 15 residues long. CDR3 region: CASSPDRSSNYGYTF. As DNA, the CDR3 is TGTGCCAGCAGTCCCGACAGATCATCTAACTATGGCTACACCTTC.

This chain uses TRBV7-6 with TRBJ2-3; 7 bases line up with TRBD2. This CDR3 spans 14 amino acids. Germline V gene sequence: CDR1 SGHVS, CDR2 FNYEAQ. V was clipped by 5 bases and J by 0 bases; unmatched bases: 2. CDR3 loop: CASSRGVSTDTQYF. For the CDR3, the DNA is TGTGCCAGCAGCCGGGGGGTCAGCACAGATACGCAGTATTTT.